This entry lists 23 T cell receptor beta chains sequenced from one sample in a study of blood T cell repertoires in COVID-19. The table came from immunoSEQ multiplex PCR; TCRdb's copy has only in-frame clones and leaves some out. Among around 170,000 clones listed, 84% were seen once. The material sequenced was peripheral blood. These receptors all stem from a man aged 18 to 35 with active or convalescent COVID-19.

CDR3 nucleotide sequence: TGTGCCAGCAGCGTAGCGTGGACAGGGAGCTACAATGAGCAGTTCTTC. It codes for CASSVAWTGSYNEQFF. The chain couples TRBV9 to TRBJ2-1; TRBD1 matches at 8 bases. The CDR3 runs to 16 residues. V trimming: 0 bases; J trimming: 3 bases; junction bases outside the gene matches: 5. The germline V gene has CDR1 SGDLS and CDR2 YYNGEE. The whole variable domain, filled in from reference TRBV9 and TRBJ2-1, reads DSGVTQTPKHLITATGQRVTLRCSPRSGDLSVYWYQQSLDQGLQFLIQYYNGEERAKGNILERFSAQQFPDLHSELNLSSLELGDSALYFCASSVAWTGSYNEQFFGPGTRLTVL.

The J gene is TRBJ1-2, the V gene TRBV4-1, with no clear D. The CDR3 has 17 residues. V was shortened by 0 bases and J by 4 bases, with 18 bases between the two germline ends. The V gene's germline CDR1 is MGHRA and CDR2 YSYEKL. The CDR3 protein is CASSQERVTVSFYGYTF. The CDR3 DNA reads as TGCGCCAGCAGCCAAGAACGTGTTACAGTGAGCTTCTATGGCTACACCTTC.

CDR3 coding DNA: TGTGCCAGCAGTGCGGACAGCCAGAATGAAAAACTGTTTTTT. Translating gives CASSADSQNEKLFF. The V and J genes are TRBV2 and TRBJ1-4; the D gene is possibly TRBD1 (6 bases). Per the germline V gene, CDR1 is SNHLY and CDR2 is FYNNEI. CDR3 length: 14 residues. V gave up 4 bases and J gave up 5 bases, with 11 bases separating them.

The CDR3 region is CASSLVQGWNTEAFF. The CDR3 nucleotides read TGTGCCAGCAGCTTGGTCCAGGGTTGGAACACTGAAGCTTTCTTT. This chain uses TRBV5-6 with TRBJ1-1; tentatively, D is TRBD1 (5 bases). Germline CDR1 reads SGHDT; CDR2 reads YYEEEE. This CDR3 spans 15 amino acids. Trimming pared 0 bases from V and 1 base from J, leaving 10 bases between.

This rearrangement joins TRBV9 to TRBJ2-4, with a weak D call TRBD1 (5 bases). The germline V and J ends were trimmed by 0 bases and 6 bases, with 13 bases remaining between them. Germline V lookup: CDR1 SGDLS, CDR2 YYNGEE. The CDR3 runs to 15 residues. This CDR3 reads CASSVDAGLINIQYF. The DNA of the CDR3 is TGTGCCAGCAGCGTAGATGCAGGGTTAATAAACATTCAGTACTTC. Using reference TRBV9 and TRBJ2-4 for the parts outside the CDR3, the full variable domain is DSGVTQTPKHLITATGQRVTLRCSPRSGDLSVYWYQQSLDQGLQFLIQYYNGEERAKGNILERFSAQQFPDLHSELNLSSLELGDSALYFCASSVDAGLINIQYFGAGTRLSVL.

This clone has a single count. The rearrangement links TRBV2 to TRBJ1-1, with D unresolved. This CDR3 has 14 residues. The ends were cut back, 8 bases at V and 2 bases at J, with 15 bases in the middle. Germline CDR1 SNHLY, CDR2 FYNNEI. CDR3 in DNA: TGTGCCAGCTCCCCTAGCGCCTTTAACACTGAAGCTTTCTTT. It encodes CASSPSAFNTEAFF.

This clone was detected once. This chain uses TRBV6-6 with TRBJ2-3, with TRBD2 identical over 11 bases. The CDR3 contains 14 residues. V was pared by 4 bases and J by 3 bases, with 0 bases of the junction left unmatched. Germline V CDR1 and CDR2: MNHNY, SVGAGI (reference sequence). The CDR3 loop reads CASSWTSGTDTQYF. CDR3 bases: TGTGCCAGCAGTTGGACTAGCGGGACAGATACGCAGTATTTT.

The V call is TRBV5-1, the J call TRBJ1-6; TRBD1 matches 11 bases. Trimming cost V 4 bases and J 10 bases; bases outside gene matches: 7. Germline assignment: CDR1 SGHRS and CDR2 YFSETQ. The CDR3 has 15 residues. The CDR3 nucleotides read TGCGCCAGCAGCCCCGGGACAGGGGGTTTGTCACCCCTCCACTTT. Residues: CASSPGTGGLSPLHF. The full variable domain, completed using reference TRBV5-1 and TRBJ1-6, is KAGVTQTPRYLIKTRGQQVTLSCSPISGHRSVSWYQQTPGQGLQFLFEYFSETQRNKGNFPGRFSGRQFSNSRSEMNVSTLELGDSALYLCASSPGTGGLSPLHFGNGTRLTVT.

The chain has TRBV10-2 and TRBJ1-5; D not certain. Germline lookup yields CDR1 WSHSY and CDR2 SAAADI. This CDR3 comprises 15 residues. Between the trimmed V and J ends, which lost 3 bases and 5 bases, there was a span of 14 bases. CDR3 bases: TGCGCCAGCAGTGACAGGTCCTGGTTGGATCAGCCCCAGCATTTT. As protein: CASSDRSWLDQPQHF.

The table lists this clone with a few counts. Other DNA sequences within the sample encode an identical CDR3. This chain joins TRBV5-1 and TRBJ1-5; 11 nucleotides line up with TRBD1. Trimming removed 2 bases from V and 3 bases from J; junction bases left unmatched: 1. Germline loops: CDR1 SGHRS, CDR2 YFSETQ. This CDR3 spans 15 amino acids. This CDR3 is CASSLGQGANQPQHF. CDR3 bases: TGCGCCAGCAGCTTAGGACAGGGGGCCAATCAGCCCCAGCATTTT.

This chain joins TRBV7-9 and TRBJ2-2, with D maybe TRBD1 (5 bases). The V and J ends lost 4 bases and 2 bases respectively, with 11 bases between them. This CDR3 has 15 amino acids. The germline gives CDR1 SEHNR, CDR2 FQNEAQ (reference sequence). CDR3 sequence: CASSSQGVNTGELFF. For the CDR3, the DNA is TGTGCCAGCAGCTCTCAGGGCGTCAACACCGGGGAGCTGTTTTTT.

CDR3 DNA: TGTGCAAGTCGGCACCGGGACAGGGGGTTAGGTGAGCAGTTCTTC. This encodes CASRHRDRGLGEQFF. The V and J genes are TRBV12-2 and TRBJ2-1; the listed D gene, TRBD1, was not tested against the DNA. TRBV12-2 constitutes a pseudogene. CDR3 size: 15 residues.

This clone was detected only a few times. This chain links TRBV4-1 with TRBJ1-4; D ambiguous. Germline V CDR1 and CDR2: MGHRA, YSYEKL. CDR3 length: 17 residues. Trimming removed 1 base from V and 7 bases from J, with 19 bases in between. The CDR3 bases are TGCGCCAGCAGCCAAGCTCTTAGCCGACTAGGACTTGAAAAACTGTTTTTT. This gives the protein CASSQALSRLGLEKLFF.

This clone was detected once. This chain links TRBV3-1 (or the pseudogene TRBV3-2) with TRBJ1-4, with D uncertain. This CDR3 spans 14 amino acids. Germline values: CDR1 LGHDT, CDR2 YNNKEL (reference sequence). With 4 bases removed from V and 4 bases from J, the gap between germline ends came to 10 bases. The CDR3 here is CASSLGRFNEKLFF. CDR3 DNA sequence: TGTGCCAGCAGCCTTGGCAGATTTAATGAAAAACTGTTTTTT.

The rearrangement uses TRBV7-6 and TRBJ2-3; possibly TRBD2 for D (6 bases). Trimming left V 7 bases short and J 1 base short, with 18 bases between. Germline CDR1 reads SGHVS; CDR2 reads FNYEAQ. The CDR3 runs 16 residues. DNA of the CDR3: TGTGCCAGCACCCAGTCCGGGGGATCCCGCACAGATACGCAGTATTTT. Residues: CASTQSGGSRTDTQYF.

The V and J genes are TRBV7-9 and TRBJ2-1, with 8 bases aligning to TRBD1. Losses at the gene ends were 5 bases for V and 4 bases for J; bases not matched to a gene: 7. Germline V lookup: CDR1 SEHNR, CDR2 FQNEAQ (reference sequence). The CDR3 is 15 residues long. CDR3 in amino acids: CASSLPGQGYNEQFF. The CDR3 region has the DNA TGTGCCAGCAGCCTTCCCGGACAGGGATACAATGAGCAGTTCTTC.

The V and J genes are TRBV11-2 and TRBJ2-7; maybe TRBD1 (6 bases). With 3 bases removed from V and 2 bases from J, the gap between germline ends came to 11 bases. Germline CDR1 reads SGHAT; CDR2 reads FQNNGV. The CDR3 has 14 residues. CDR3 sequence reads: CASSFSDSTYEQYF. CDR3 in DNA: TGTGCCAGCAGCTTTTCGGACAGCACCTACGAGCAGTACTTC.

This rearrangement joins TRBV18 to TRBJ2-2; 13 nucleotides align to TRBD2. After removal of 2 bases from V and 6 bases from J, the junction contained 0 bases not matched to a gene. From germline, CDR1 is KGHSH and CDR2 LQKENI. CDR3 size: 15 residues. The CDR3 DNA reads TGTGCCAGCTCACCAGGACTAGCGGGAGCCGGGGAGCTGTTTTTT. Translation gives CASSPGLAGAGELFF.

CDR3 amino acids: CASSRQGPNEKLFF. The CDR3 DNA reads TGTGCCAGTAGTCGACAGGGACCTAATGAAAAACTGTTTTTT. V usage is TRBV19 and J usage is TRBJ1-4, with 7 positions matching TRBD1. The CDR3 sequence is 14 residues long. Germline V gene sequence: CDR1 LNHDA, CDR2 SQIVND (reference sequence). J lost 3 bases, V lost 5 bases, and 3 bases had no gene match.

The chain carries TRBV24-1 and TRBJ1-2; 7 positions match TRBD1. The CDR3 has 19 residues. V dropped 0 bases and J dropped 3; count of bases not matched to a gene: 15. CDR1 and CDR2 (germline): KGHDR, SFDVKD. The CDR3 protein is CATSDLHEADRDFDYGYTF. CDR3 nucleotides: TGTGCCACCAGTGATTTGCATGAAGCCGACAGGGATTTCGACTATGGCTACACCTTC.

This chain links TRBV12-2 with TRBJ1-5; TRBD1, as called in the table, went unchecked against the DNA. TRBV12-2 represents a pseudogene. CDR3 length: 12 amino acids. The CDR3 sequence: CASRFRGQPQHF. For the CDR3, the DNA is TGTGCAAGTCGCTTCAGGGGCCAGCCCCAGCATTTT.

A few counts support this clone. The CDR3 region has the DNA TGTGCCAGTAGTATAGAGGGACAGTTATACAATGAGCAGTTCTTC. Its protein product is CASSIEGQLYNEQFF. The chain links TRBV19 to TRBJ2-1; 7 bases fit TRBD1. Germline values: CDR1 LNHDA, CDR2 SQIVND (reference sequence). V trimming: 0 bases; J trimming: 4 bases; junction bases outside the gene matches: 3. This CDR3 region has 15 residues.

This clone has just a few counts. The V and J genes are TRBV6-1 and TRBJ1-2; 7 nucleotides agree with TRBD1. The trim removed 2 bases at V and 4 bases at J, leaving 10 bases unmatched. The CDR3 is 16 residues long. Germline CDR1 reads MNHNS; CDR2 reads SASEGT. Here the CDR3 reads CASSESADRQFYGYTF. The DNA for the CDR3 is TGTGCCAGCAGTGAATCCGCGGACAGGCAATTCTATGGCTACACCTTC.